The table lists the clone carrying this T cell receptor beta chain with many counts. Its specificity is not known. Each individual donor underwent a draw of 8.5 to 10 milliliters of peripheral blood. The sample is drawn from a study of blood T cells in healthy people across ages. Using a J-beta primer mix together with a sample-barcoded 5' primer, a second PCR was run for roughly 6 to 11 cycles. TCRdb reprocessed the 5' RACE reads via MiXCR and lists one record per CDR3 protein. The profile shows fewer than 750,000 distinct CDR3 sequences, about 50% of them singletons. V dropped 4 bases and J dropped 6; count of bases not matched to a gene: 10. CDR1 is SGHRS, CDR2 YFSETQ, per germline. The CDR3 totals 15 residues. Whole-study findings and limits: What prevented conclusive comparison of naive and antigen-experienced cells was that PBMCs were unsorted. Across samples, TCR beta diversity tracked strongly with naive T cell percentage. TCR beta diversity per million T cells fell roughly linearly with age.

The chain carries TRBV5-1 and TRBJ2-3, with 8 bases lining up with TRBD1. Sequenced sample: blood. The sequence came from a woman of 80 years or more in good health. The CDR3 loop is CASSHRDRLVDTQYF. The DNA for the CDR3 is TGCGCCAGCAGCCACCGGGACAGGTTGGTCGATACGCAGTATTTT.